A single sample is the source of the 17 T cell receptor beta chains below, sequenced in a study of cytomegalovirus exposure and HLA in healthy donors. Amplification used 60 Vbeta primers and 13 Jbeta primers. Profiled with immunoSEQ multiplex PCR; TCRdb holds only in-frame clones, not every one. Of roughly 150,000 clones in the sample, around 77% were seen once. The sample taken for sequencing was PBMCs. The receptors come from a man aged 25-40 years in good health and CMV-seronegative.

The rearrangement joins TRBV11-1 to TRBJ2-3; TRBD1 is a possible D gene (6 bases). This CDR3 has 15 residues. CDR1 and CDR2 (germline): SGHAT, FQDESV (reference sequence). Trimming took 1 base from V and 6 from J, leaving 14 bases between them. CDR3 loop: CASSLVTGWGDTQYF. The DNA for the CDR3 is TGTGCCAGCAGCTTAGTGACAGGTTGGGGGGATACGCAGTATTTT.

The gene calls are TRBV5-5 and TRBJ1-2; perhaps TRBD1 as D (6 bases). Germline values: CDR1 SGHKS, CDR2 YYEKEE (reference sequence). With 1 base removed from V and 4 bases from J, the gap between germline ends came to 11 bases. There are 14 residues in the CDR3. The CDR3 spells CASSLPGTTYGYTF. The CDR3 coding sequence is TGTGCCAGCAGCTTGCCCGGGACAACCTATGGCTACACCTTC.

This chain connects TRBV2 to TRBJ2-5; tentatively, D is TRBD1 (5 bases). The J call may be wrong; the DNA end is better matched by TRBJ2-7. Looked up from germline, CDR1 is SNHLY and CDR2 is FYNNEI. This CDR3 has 12 amino acids. CDR3 sequence: CASRQGAYEQYF. The CDR3 nucleotides read TGTGCCAGCCGACAAGGGGCCTACGAGCAGTACTTC.

The CDR3 sequence is CASSPPGLGEAEAFF. CDR3 sequence (DNA): TGTGCCAGCTCACCCCCGGGACTGGGGGAAGCTGAAGCTTTCTTT. This rearrangement joins TRBV18 to TRBJ1-1, with D possibly matching TRBD1 (5 bases). Germline-derived CDR1 and CDR2 are KGHSH and LQKENI. The CDR3 spans 15 residues. Trimming removed 3 bases at V and 6 bases at J, with 17 bases between. The entire variable domain, with the rest obtained from reference TRBV18 and TRBJ1-1, is as follows: NAGVMQNPRHLVRRRGQEARLRCSPMKGHSHVYWYRQLPEEGLKFMVYLQKENIIDESGMPKERFSAEFPKEGPSILRIQQVVRGDSAAYFCASSPPGLGEAEAFFGQGTRLTVV.

J is TRBJ2-7 and V is TRBV6-5; TRBD2 aligns across 8 bases. Germline values: CDR1 MNHEY, CDR2 SVGAGI. Trimming removed 6 bases from V and 2 bases from J; junction bases left unmatched: 9. This CDR3 contains 15 residues. The CDR3 loop reads CASSRQRESPYEQYF. For the CDR3, the DNA is TGTGCCAGCAGCCGCCAGCGGGAGTCGCCCTACGAGCAGTACTTC.

The chain carries TRBV10-1 and TRBJ2-1, with 11 nucleotides matching TRBD2. The J segment lost 3 bases and the V segment lost 4 bases, leaving 2 bases of the junction unmatched. Germline V gene data show CDR1 as WNHNN and CDR2 as SYGVQD (reference sequence). The CDR3 is 15 residues long. The CDR3 coding sequence is TGCGCCAGCAGTGTTGGGACTAGCGGCTACAATGAGCAGTTCTTC. Translating it yields CASSVGTSGYNEQFF.

This clone was seen once. The chain carries TRBV5-4 and TRBJ1-1; TRBD1 matches 7 bases. CDR1 and CDR2 (germline): SGHNT, YYREEE (reference sequence). The CDR3 loop spans 13 amino acids. Trimming took 5 bases from V and 2 from J; bases not matched to a gene: 3. The CDR3 here is CASSRQGNTEAFF. The CDR3 DNA sequence: TGTGCCAGCAGTAGACAGGGAAACACTGAAGCTTTCTTT.

The genes are TRBV29-1 and TRBJ2-5, with TRBD1 matching 10 bases. The CDR3 is 15 amino acids. V shed 2 bases, J shed 5 bases, and the junction held 8 bases outside the gene matches. Germline loops: CDR1 SQVTM, CDR2 ANQGSEA. CDR3 coding DNA: TGCAGCGTTGAAAAGACAGGGGGCGCGGGCGAGACCCAGTACTTC. Its translation is CSVEKTGGAGETQYF.

The rearrangement links TRBV7-6 to TRBJ2-1; 13 bases align to TRBD2. The CDR3 is 16 amino acids. Per germline, CDR1 SGHVS and CDR2 FNYEAQ. Losses at the gene ends were 5 bases for V and 7 bases for J; bases not matched to a gene: 8. The CDR3 region is CASSPGLAGATNEQFF. CDR3 nucleotide sequence: TGTGCCAGCAGCCCCGGACTAGCGGGAGCCACAAATGAGCAGTTCTTC.

The rearrangement uses TRBV19 and TRBJ1-1; D unresolved. The V and J ends lost 5 bases and 0 bases respectively, with 10 bases between them. CDR3 length: 14 residues. Germline V gene sequence: CDR1 LNHDA, CDR2 SQIVND (reference sequence). CDR3 DNA sequence: TGTGCCAGTAGTTGGAGGGCTGTGAACACTGAAGCTTTCTTT. It codes for CASSWRAVNTEAFF. Using reference TRBV19 and TRBJ1-1 for the parts outside the CDR3, the full variable domain is DGGITQSPKYLFRKEGQNVTLSCEQNLNHDAMYWYRQDPGQGLRLIYYSQIVNDFQKGDIAEGYSVSREKKESFPLTVTSAQKNPTAFYLCASSWRAVNTEAFFGQGTRLTVV.

This clone was seen a single time. The chain is built from TRBV25-1 and TRBJ2-7; maybe TRBD1 (6 bases). This CDR3 contains 17 residues. Trimming removed 4 bases from V and 0 bases from J, with 19 bases in between. Germline V gene sequence: CDR1 MGHDK, CDR2 SYGVNS. CDR3 DNA: TGTGCCAGCAGTGGAGGGACGGGACACATTATCTCCTACGAGCAGTACTTC. It translates to CASSGGTGHIISYEQYF.

This clone showed up just a few times. The genes are TRBV19 and TRBJ2-1; TRBD1 agrees at 11 bases. The V gene's germline CDR1 is LNHDA and CDR2 SQIVND (reference sequence). This CDR3 spans 15 amino acids. V was pared by 3 bases and J by 8 bases, with 6 bases of the junction left unmatched. The CDR3 loop is CASSIRDRGGHEQFF. The DNA of the CDR3 is TGTGCCAGTAGTATCCGGGACAGGGGGGGACATGAGCAGTTCTTC.

The chain uses TRBV21-1 and TRBJ1-5; TRBD1 was called by the table and not checked on the DNA. TRBV21-1 is a pseudogene locus. This CDR3 has 17 residues. This chain's CDR3 is CASSKVVQKHSNQPQHF. The CDR3 nucleotides are TGTGCCAGCAGCAAAGTGGTCCAGAAACATAGCAATCAGCCCCAGCATTTT.

The chain is built from TRBV11-3 and TRBJ2-3, with 8 bases lining up with TRBD2. With 5 bases clipped from V and 0 bases from J, the junction kept 1 base outside the gene matches. The CDR3 consists of 14 residues. Germline CDR1 is SGHNT and CDR2 is YENEEA. CDR3 sequence: CASSPSGSTDTQYF. Written as DNA, the CDR3 is TGTGCCAGCAGCCCTAGCGGGAGCACAGATACGCAGTATTTT.

The J gene is TRBJ2-2, the V gene TRBV7-8; TRBD1 aligns across 8 bases. This CDR3 has 16 amino acids. Germline CDR1 and CDR2: SGHVS and FQNEAQ. V dropped 5 bases and J dropped 2; count of bases not matched to a gene: 7. CDR3 sequence reads: CASSPWTGKNTGELFF. In DNA form, the CDR3 reads TGTGCCAGCAGCCCTTGGACAGGGAAAAACACCGGGGAGCTGTTTTTT.

The rearrangement uses TRBV5-1 and TRBJ1-1; a weak D match, TRBD1 (6 bases). The CDR3 runs 16 residues. The germline gives CDR1 SGHRS, CDR2 YFSETQ. Trimming left V 4 bases short and J 1 base short, with 17 bases between. In DNA, the CDR3 is TGCGCCAGCAGCCCCCGCGCCTTAGGGGGGAACACTGAAGCTTTCTTT. This encodes CASSPRALGGNTEAFF. Complete variable domain (other parts from reference TRBV5-1 and TRBJ1-1): KAGVTQTPRYLIKTRGQQVTLSCSPISGHRSVSWYQQTPGQGLQFLFEYFSETQRNKGNFPGRFSGRQFSNSRSEMNVSTLELGDSALYLCASSPRALGGNTEAFFGQGTRLTVV.

As for this clone: One end of the junction does not line up with germline, which may come from a read error. The CDR3 reads CSSSPMTGESYEQYF. The CDR3 coding sequence is TGTTCCAGCAGCCCAATGACAGGAGAATCCTACGAGCAGTACTTC. J is TRBJ2-7 and V is TRBV7-9; D is perhaps TRBD1 (6 bases). CDR1 SEHNR and CDR2 FQNEAQ come from the germline V gene (reference sequence). The CDR3 sequence is 15 residues long.